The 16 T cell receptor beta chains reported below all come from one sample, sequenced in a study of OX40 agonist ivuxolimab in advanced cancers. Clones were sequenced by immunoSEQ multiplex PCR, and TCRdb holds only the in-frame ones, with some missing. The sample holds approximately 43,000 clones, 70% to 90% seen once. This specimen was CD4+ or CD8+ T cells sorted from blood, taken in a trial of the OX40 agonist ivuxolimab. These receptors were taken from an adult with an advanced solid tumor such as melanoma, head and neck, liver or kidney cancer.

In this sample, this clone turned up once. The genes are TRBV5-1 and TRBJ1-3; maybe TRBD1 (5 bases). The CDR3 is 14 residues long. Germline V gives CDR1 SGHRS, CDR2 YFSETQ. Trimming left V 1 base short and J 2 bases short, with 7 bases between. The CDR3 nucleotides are TGCGCCAGCAGCTTGACGGGGGCTGGAAACACCATATATTTT. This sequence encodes CASSLTGAGNTIYF.

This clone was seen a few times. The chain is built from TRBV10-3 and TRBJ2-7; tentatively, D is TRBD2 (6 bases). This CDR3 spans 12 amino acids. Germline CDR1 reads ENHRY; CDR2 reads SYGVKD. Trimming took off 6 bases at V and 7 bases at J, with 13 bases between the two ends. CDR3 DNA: TGTGCCATCAGCGCTTTGGGGGGTGAGCAGTACTTC. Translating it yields CAISALGGEQYF.

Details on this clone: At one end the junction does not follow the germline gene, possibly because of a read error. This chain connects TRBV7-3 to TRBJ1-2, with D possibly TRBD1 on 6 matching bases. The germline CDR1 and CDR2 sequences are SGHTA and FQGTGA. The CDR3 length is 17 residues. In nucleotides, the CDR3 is TGTGCCAGCAGCTTACTGGCCATCGGAACAGGGCACTATATCTTCCACTTC. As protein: CASSLLAIGTGHYIFHF.

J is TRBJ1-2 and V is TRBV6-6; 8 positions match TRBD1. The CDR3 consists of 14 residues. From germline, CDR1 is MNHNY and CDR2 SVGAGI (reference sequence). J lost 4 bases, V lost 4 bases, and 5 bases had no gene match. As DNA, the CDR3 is TGTGCCAGCAGTTCTGACAGGGGTCCCTATGGCTACACCTTC. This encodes CASSSDRGPYGYTF.

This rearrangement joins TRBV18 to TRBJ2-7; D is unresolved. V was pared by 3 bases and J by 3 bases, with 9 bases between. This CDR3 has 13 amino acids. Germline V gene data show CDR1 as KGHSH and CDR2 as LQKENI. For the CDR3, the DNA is TGTGCCAGCTCACCCGAAATTGACTACGAGCAGTACTTC. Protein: CASSPEIDYEQYF.

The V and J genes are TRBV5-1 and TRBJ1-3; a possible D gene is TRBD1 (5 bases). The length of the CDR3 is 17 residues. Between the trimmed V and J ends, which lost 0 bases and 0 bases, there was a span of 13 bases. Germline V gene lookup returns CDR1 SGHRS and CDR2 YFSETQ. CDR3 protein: CASSLGQLDFSGNTIYF. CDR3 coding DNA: TGCGCCAGCAGCTTGGGACAGTTGGACTTCTCTGGAAACACCATATATTTT.

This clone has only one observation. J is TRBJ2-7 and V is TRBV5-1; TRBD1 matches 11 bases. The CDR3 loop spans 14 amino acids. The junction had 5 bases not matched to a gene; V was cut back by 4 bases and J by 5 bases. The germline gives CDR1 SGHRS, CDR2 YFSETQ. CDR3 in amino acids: CASSPGTGGNEQYF. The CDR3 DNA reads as TGCGCCAGCAGCCCCGGGACAGGGGGGAACGAGCAGTACTTC. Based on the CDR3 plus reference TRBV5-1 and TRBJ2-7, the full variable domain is KAGVTQTPRYLIKTRGQQVTLSCSPISGHRSVSWYQQTPGQGLQFLFEYFSETQRNKGNFPGRFSGRQFSNSRSEMNVSTLELGDSALYLCASSPGTGGNEQYFGPGTRLTVT.

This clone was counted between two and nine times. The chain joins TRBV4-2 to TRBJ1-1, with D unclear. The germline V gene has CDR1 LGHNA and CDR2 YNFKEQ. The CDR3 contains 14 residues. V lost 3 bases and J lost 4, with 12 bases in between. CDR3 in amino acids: CASSHRSSATEAFF. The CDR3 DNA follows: TGTGCCAGCAGCCACAGGAGTTCCGCCACTGAAGCTTTCTTT.

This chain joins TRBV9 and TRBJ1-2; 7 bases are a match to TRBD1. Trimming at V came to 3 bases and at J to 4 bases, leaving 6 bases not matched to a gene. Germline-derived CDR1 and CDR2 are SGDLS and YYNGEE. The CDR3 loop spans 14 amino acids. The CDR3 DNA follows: TGTGCCAGCAGCGCTCATTCAGGGGGCTATGGCTACACCTTC. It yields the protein CASSAHSGGYGYTF.

For the CDR3, the DNA is TGCGCCAGCAGCTTGATGTATGGTAGCTCCTACAATGAGCAGTTCTTC. Translating it yields CASSLMYGSSYNEQFF. The chain carries TRBV5-1 and TRBJ2-1; D not resolved. V shed 1 base and J shed 0 bases, with 11 bases lying between them. Germline V gene lookup returns CDR1 SGHRS and CDR2 YFSETQ. CDR3 length equals 16 residues.

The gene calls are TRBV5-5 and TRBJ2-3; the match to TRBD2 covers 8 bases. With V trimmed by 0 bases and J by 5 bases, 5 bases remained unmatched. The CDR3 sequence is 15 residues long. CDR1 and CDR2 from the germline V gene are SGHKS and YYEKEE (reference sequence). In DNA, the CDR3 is TGTGCCAGCAGCTTGGTGTCAGCGGGGGTAGATACGCAGTATTTT. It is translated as CASSLVSAGVDTQYF. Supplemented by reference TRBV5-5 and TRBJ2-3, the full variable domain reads DAGVTQSPTHLIKTRGQQVTLRCSPISGHKSVSWYQQVLGQGPQFIFQYYEKEERGRGNFPDRFSARQFPNYSSELNVNALLLGDSALYLCASSLVSAGVDTQYFGPGTRLTVL.

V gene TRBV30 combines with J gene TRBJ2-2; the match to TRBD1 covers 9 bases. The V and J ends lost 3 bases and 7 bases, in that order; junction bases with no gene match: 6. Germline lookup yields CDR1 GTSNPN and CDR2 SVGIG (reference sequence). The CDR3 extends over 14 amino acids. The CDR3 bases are TGTGCCTGGAGCCGGGACAGGGAGAGCGGGGAGCTGTTTTTT. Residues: CAWSRDRESGELFF.

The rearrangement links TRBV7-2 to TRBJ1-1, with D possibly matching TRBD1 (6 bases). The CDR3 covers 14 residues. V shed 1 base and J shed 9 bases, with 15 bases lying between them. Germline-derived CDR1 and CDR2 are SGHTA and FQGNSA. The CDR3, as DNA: TGTGCCAGCAGCTTAGGTTCCGGGACACCAAAAGCTTTCTTT. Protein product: CASSLGSGTPKAFF.

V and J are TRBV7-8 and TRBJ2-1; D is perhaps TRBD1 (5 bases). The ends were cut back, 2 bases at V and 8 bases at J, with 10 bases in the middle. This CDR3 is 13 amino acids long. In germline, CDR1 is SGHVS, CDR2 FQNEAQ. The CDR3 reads CASSLRQGDEQFF. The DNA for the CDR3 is TGTGCCAGCAGCTTACGCCAGGGCGATGAGCAGTTCTTC.

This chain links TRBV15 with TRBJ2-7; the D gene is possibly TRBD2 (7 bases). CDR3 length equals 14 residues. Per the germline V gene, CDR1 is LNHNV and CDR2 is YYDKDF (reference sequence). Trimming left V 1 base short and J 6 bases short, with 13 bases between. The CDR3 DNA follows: TGTGCCACCAGCAGAGGGTTAGGGGGGGCCGAGCAGTACTTC. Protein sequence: CATSRGLGGAEQYF. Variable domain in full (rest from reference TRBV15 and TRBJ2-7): DAMVIQNPRYQVTQFGKPVTLSCSQTLNHNVMYWYQQKSSQAPKLLFHYYDKDFNNEADTPDNFQSRRPNTSFCFLDIRSPGLGDTAMYLCATSRGLGGAEQYFGPGTRLTVT.

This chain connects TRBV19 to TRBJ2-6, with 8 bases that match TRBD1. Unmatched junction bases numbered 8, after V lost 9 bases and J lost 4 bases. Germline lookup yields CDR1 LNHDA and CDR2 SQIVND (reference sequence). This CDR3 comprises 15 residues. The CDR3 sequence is CASLQDRAGANVLTF. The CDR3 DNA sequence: TGTGCCAGCCTTCAGGACAGGGCCGGGGCCAACGTCCTGACTTTC.